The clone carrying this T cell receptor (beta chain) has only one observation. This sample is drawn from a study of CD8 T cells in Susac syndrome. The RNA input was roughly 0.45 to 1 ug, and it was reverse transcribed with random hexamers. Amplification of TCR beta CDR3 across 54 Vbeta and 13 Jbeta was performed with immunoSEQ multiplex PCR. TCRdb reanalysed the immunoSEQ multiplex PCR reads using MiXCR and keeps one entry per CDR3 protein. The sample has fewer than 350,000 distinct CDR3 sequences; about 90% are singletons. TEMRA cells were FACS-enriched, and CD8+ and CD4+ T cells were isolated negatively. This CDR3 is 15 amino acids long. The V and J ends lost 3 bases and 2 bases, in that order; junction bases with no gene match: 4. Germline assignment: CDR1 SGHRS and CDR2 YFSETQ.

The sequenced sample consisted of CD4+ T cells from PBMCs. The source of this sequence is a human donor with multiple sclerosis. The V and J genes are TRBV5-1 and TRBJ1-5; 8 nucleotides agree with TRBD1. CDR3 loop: CASSSTGDGNQPQHF. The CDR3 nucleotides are TGCGCCAGCAGCTCGACAGGGGATGGCAATCAGCCCCAGCATTTT. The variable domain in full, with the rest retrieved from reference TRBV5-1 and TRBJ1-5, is KAGVTQTPRYLIKTRGQQVTLSCSPISGHRSVSWYQQTPGQGLQFLFEYFSETQRNKGNFPGRFSGRQFSNSRSEMNVSTLELGDSALYLCASSSTGDGNQPQHFGDGTRLSIL.